This T cell receptor beta chain is drawn from a study of shared clonotypes between healthy human individuals. The ends were cut back, 0 bases at V and 8 bases at J, with 17 bases in the middle. CDR1 and CDR2 (germline): SEHNR, FQNEAQ (reference sequence). The CDR3 contains 16 residues. Naive CD8 cells, CD45RO-negative and positively selected for CCR7, excluded terminally differentiated effector memory CD45RA+ cells. It was across several immunoSEQ plates that each subset's genomic DNA was evenly split. Sequencing was performed with immunoSEQ multiplex PCR; in TCRdb, only in-frame clones are kept and a portion is missing. The table lists roughly 1,800,000 clones, over 85% of them singletons.

What was sequenced was naive CD8+ T cells sorted from blood. The sequence derives from a man aged 18 to 29 in good health. V and J are TRBV7-9 and TRBJ2-4; perhaps D is TRBD1 or TRBD2 (6 bases each). CDR3 nucleotides: TGTGCCAGCAGCTTAGCGGGGGGCGGCAGGCTGGACATTCAGTACTTC. As protein: CASSLAGGGRLDIQYF. The variable domain in full, completed from reference TRBV7-9 and TRBJ2-4, reads DTGVSQNPRHKITKRGQNVTFRCDPISEHNRLYWYRQTLGQGPEFLTYFQNEAQLEKSRLLSDRFSAERPKGSFSTLEIQRTEQGDSAMYLCASSLAGGGRLDIQYFGAGTRLSVL.